The 18 T cell receptor beta chains below were found in one sample sequenced in a study of CD8 T cells in ankylosing spondylitis. TCRdb reprocessed the 5' RACE reads with MiXCR, giving one entry per CDR3 protein. The sample gives 250,000 or so distinct CDR3 sequences, 18% of which show up once; under 40% is in the top ten. Sequenced material: blood, either unsorted or a sorted T cell fraction (not recorded which). The receptor source for this set is a male donor with ankylosing spondylitis or in good health (not recorded which).

This clonotype was observed a handful of times. The rearrangement joins TRBV4-1 to TRBJ2-1; a weak D match, TRBD2 (6 bases). Trimming removed 1 base at V and 1 base at J, with 17 bases between. The CDR3 has 18 residues. The germline V gene has CDR1 MGHRA and CDR2 YSYEKL. The CDR3 DNA follows: TGCGCCAGCAGCCAAGGACCAATAGGAGGAGGGTCCTACAATGAGCAGTTCTTC. This sequence encodes CASSQGPIGGGSYNEQFF.

This clonotype was counted at least ten times. The rearrangement joins TRBV14 to TRBJ2-5, with no clear D. CDR1 SGHDN and CDR2 FVKESK come from the germline V gene. This CDR3 has 16 amino acids. Trimming removed 3 bases from V and 2 bases from J, with 16 bases in between. The CDR3 DNA is TGTGCCAGCAGCCACCAAAGGGCACTAAAACAAGAGACCCAGTACTTC. Amino acid sequence: CASSHQRALKQETQYF.

The gene calls are TRBV19 and TRBJ2-7, with a possible D match to TRBD2 (6 bases). The CDR3 is made up of 14 amino acids. Germline values: CDR1 LNHDA, CDR2 SQIVND (reference sequence). V dropped 2 bases and J dropped 4 bases, with 12 bases sitting between them. The CDR3 DNA is TGTGCCAGTAGTATAACGGGAGCAGTTTACGAGCAGTACTTC. It codes for CASSITGAVYEQYF. Supplemented by reference TRBV19 and TRBJ2-7, the full variable domain reads DGGITQSPKYLFRKEGQNVTLSCEQNLNHDAMYWYRQDPGQGLRLIYYSQIVNDFQKGDIAEGYSVSREKKESFPLTVTSAQKNPTAFYLCASSITGAVYEQYFGPGTRLTVT.

This clonotype has a handful of counts. The chain carries TRBV4-1 and TRBJ2-7; 12 positions agree with TRBD2. J gave up 2 bases and V 1 base, and 6 bases lay outside the gene matches. The CDR3 loop spans 17 amino acids. CDR1 MGHRA and CDR2 YSYEKL come from the germline V gene. The CDR3 nucleotides are TGCGCCAGCAGCCAAGGGAACCTAGCGGGAGGGCCCTACGAGCAGTACTTC. It specifies CASSQGNLAGGPYEQYF.

This clonotype turned up a few times. The chain carries TRBV27 and TRBJ2-7; the match to TRBD2 covers 7 bases. The V gene's germline CDR1 is MNHEY and CDR2 SMNVEV (reference sequence). Unmatched junction bases numbered 12, after V lost 5 bases and J lost 5 bases. The CDR3 is made up of 15 amino acids. The chain's CDR3 is CASSRSAGLYDEQYF. CDR3 nucleotides: TGTGCCAGCAGTAGATCAGCGGGGCTCTACGACGAGCAGTACTTC.

V and J are TRBV12-3 or TRBV12-4 and TRBJ1-5; weak D call: TRBD1 (5 bases). This CDR3 contains 17 residues. The ends were cut back, 0 bases at V and 0 bases at J, with 12 bases in the middle. The CDR3 region is CASSLAWAGYSNQPQHF. The CDR3 nucleotides are TGTGCCAGCAGTTTAGCGTGGGCAGGGTATAGCAATCAGCCCCAGCATTTT.

V gene TRBV4-3 combines with J gene TRBJ2-3, with a possible D match to TRBD2 (5 bases). This CDR3 comprises 15 residues. Germline CDR1 reads LGHNA; CDR2 reads YSLEER. The V end lost 4 bases, the J end lost 1 base, and 12 bases lay between the germline ends. The DNA of the CDR3 is TGCGCCAGCAGCCGGGTTATTAGCGGCACAGATACGCAGTATTTT. Amino acid sequence: CASSRVISGTDTQYF.

The rearrangement uses TRBV4-3 and TRBJ1-5; D is undetermined. The CDR3 has 14 residues. The germline CDR1 and CDR2 sequences are LGHNA and YSLEER. With 6 bases removed from V and 4 bases from J, the gap between germline ends came to 13 bases. The DNA of the CDR3 is TGCGCCAGCAGTGTATGGGCTGGGAATCAGCCCCAGCATTTT. Translating gives CASSVWAGNQPQHF.

This clonotype was picked up many times. The gene calls are TRBV3-1 and TRBJ2-7, with D unclear. V was pared by 0 bases and J by 2 bases, with 11 bases between. This CDR3 contains 15 residues. From germline, CDR1 is LGHDT and CDR2 YNNKEL (reference sequence). CDR3 sequence reads: CASSQEQRFPYEQYF. CDR3 bases: TGTGCCAGCAGCCAAGAACAGCGATTCCCCTACGAGCAGTACTTC.

The J gene is TRBJ2-5, the V gene TRBV29-1; 11 nucleotides match TRBD2. The CDR3 is made up of 14 amino acids. Germline CDR1 and CDR2: SQVTM and ANQGSEA. V gave up 2 bases and J gave up 5 bases; unmatched junction bases: 4. CDR3 sequence reads: CSVETSGSVETQYF. In DNA form, the CDR3 reads TGCAGCGTTGAAACTAGCGGGAGTGTGGAGACCCAGTACTTC.

This clonotype was seen a handful of times. The genes are TRBV10-3 and TRBJ1-1; 8 bases fit TRBD1. The ends lost 0 bases at V and 0 bases at J; junction bases unmatched: 9. The germline V gene has CDR1 ENHRY and CDR2 SYGVKD. The CDR3 is made up of 18 amino acids. The CDR3 bases are TGTGCCATCAGTGAGTCGAGATGGGACAGGCCTATGAACACTGAAGCTTTCTTT. It codes for CAISESRWDRPMNTEAFF.

The chain has TRBV10-3 and TRBJ2-7; D unclear. The CDR3 is 13 amino acids. Germline V lookup: CDR1 ENHRY, CDR2 SYGVKD. V lost 0 bases and J lost 1, with 4 bases in between. CDR3 bases: TGTGCCATCAGTGAGTCAGCTTCCTACGAGCAGTACTTC. Translation: CAISESASYEQYF.

This chain uses TRBV2 with TRBJ2-7, with 8 nucleotides matching TRBD2. Germline CDR1 SNHLY, CDR2 FYNNEI. CDR3 length: 16 amino acids. Trimming took 8 bases from V and 5 from J; bases not matched to a gene: 17. In nucleotides, the CDR3 is TGTGCCAGCGCTCCGGATAGCGGGGCGAGGTTGCACGAGCAGTACTTC. Protein sequence: CASAPDSGARLHEQYF.

The chain recombines TRBV24-1 with TRBJ2-5; D may correspond to TRBD1 or TRBD2 (5 bases each). CDR3 length: 16 amino acids. The V gene's germline CDR1 is KGHDR and CDR2 SFDVKD. Trimming shortened V by 4 bases and J by 2 bases, and 16 bases separated the two germline ends. CDR3 DNA sequence: TGTGCCACCAGTGAAGGATTCGGGACCGGGCAAGAGACCCAGTACTTC. It yields the protein CATSEGFGTGQETQYF.

This chain links TRBV7-9 with TRBJ2-1; D gene ambiguous. From germline, CDR1 is SEHNR and CDR2 FQNEAQ (reference sequence). CDR3 size: 13 residues. Trimming stripped 3 bases from V and 2 bases from J, with 5 bases between. The CDR3 is CASSFGAYNEQFF. CDR3 nucleotide sequence: TGTGCCAGCAGCTTTGGCGCCTACAATGAGCAGTTCTTC.

This clonotype has a count of ten or more. The genes are TRBV6-5 and TRBJ2-2; TRBD2 matches 7 bases. V lost 1 base, J lost 1 base, and 3 bases stayed unmatched. The germline CDR1 and CDR2 sequences are MNHEY and SVGAGI. The CDR3 covers 16 residues. The CDR3, as DNA: TGTGCCAGCAGTTACTTGGGCGGGGGGAACACCGGGGAGCTGTTTTTT. Its translation: CASSYLGGGNTGELFF.

The V call is TRBV20-1, the J call TRBJ1-5; D may be TRBD1 (5 bases). There are 17 residues in the CDR3. Germline CDR1 DFQATT, CDR2 SNEGSKA (reference sequence). V was trimmed by 0 bases and J by 0 bases, leaving 15 bases between them. CDR3 nucleotide sequence: TGCAGTGCTAGAGATTTCCAGGACAACGATAGCAATCAGCCCCAGCATTTT. It codes for CSARDFQDNDSNQPQHF.

In this sample, this clonotype turned up a few times. The V and J genes are TRBV3-1 and TRBJ2-1; TRBD1 aligns across 7 bases. With 4 bases clipped from V and 8 bases from J, the junction kept 5 bases outside the gene matches. This CDR3 region has 13 residues. CDR1 and CDR2 from the germline V gene are LGHDT and YNNKEL (reference sequence). The CDR3 nucleotides read TGTGCCAGCAGCCCCGGAAGGGGGCATGAGCAGTTCTTC. Translation: CASSPGRGHEQFF.